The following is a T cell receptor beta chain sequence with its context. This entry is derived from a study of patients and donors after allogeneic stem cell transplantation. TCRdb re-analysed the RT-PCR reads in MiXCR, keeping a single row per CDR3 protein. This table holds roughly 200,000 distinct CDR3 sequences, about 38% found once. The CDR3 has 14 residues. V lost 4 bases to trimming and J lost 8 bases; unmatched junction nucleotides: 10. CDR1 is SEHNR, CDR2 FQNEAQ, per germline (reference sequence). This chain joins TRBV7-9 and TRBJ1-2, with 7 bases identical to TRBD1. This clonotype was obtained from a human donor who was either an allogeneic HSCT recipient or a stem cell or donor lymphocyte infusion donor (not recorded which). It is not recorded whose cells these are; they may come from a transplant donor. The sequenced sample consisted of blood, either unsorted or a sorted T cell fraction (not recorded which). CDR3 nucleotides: TGTGCCAGCAGCTACAAAGAGACAGGGAGAGGCTACACCTTC. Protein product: CASSYKETGRGYTF. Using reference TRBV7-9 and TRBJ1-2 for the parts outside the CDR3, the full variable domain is DTGVSQNPRHKITKRGQNVTFRCDPISEHNRLYWYRQTLGQGPEFLTYFQNEAQLEKSRLLSDRFSAERPKGSFSTLEIQRTEQGDSAMYLCASSYKETGRGYTFGSGTRLTVV.